This TCR beta chain derives from a study of T cells in Graves' hyperthyroidism and ophthalmopathy. Trimming took 0 bases from V and 8 from J, leaving 11 bases between them. This CDR3 comprises 14 residues. CDR1 is SGHAT and CDR2 is FQNNGV in the germline V gene. TCR beta CDR3 regions were amplified from RNA transcripts. With the HTBI primer set, the TCR CDR3 went through a first round of RT-PCR. One entry per CDR3 protein results from TCRdb running MiXCR on the multiplex PCR reads. The data contain a few hundred thousand distinct CDR3 sequences, 22% of them singletons. This clonotype was recorded at least ten times.

The material sequenced was blood. The origin of this receptor is a woman aged 70-85 years with Graves' ophthalmopathy. The chain recombines TRBV11-2 with TRBJ2-1; D ambiguous. CDR3 protein: CASSLDQMRYEQFF. The CDR3 DNA is TGTGCCAGCAGCTTAGATCAAATGCGGTATGAGCAGTTCTTC.